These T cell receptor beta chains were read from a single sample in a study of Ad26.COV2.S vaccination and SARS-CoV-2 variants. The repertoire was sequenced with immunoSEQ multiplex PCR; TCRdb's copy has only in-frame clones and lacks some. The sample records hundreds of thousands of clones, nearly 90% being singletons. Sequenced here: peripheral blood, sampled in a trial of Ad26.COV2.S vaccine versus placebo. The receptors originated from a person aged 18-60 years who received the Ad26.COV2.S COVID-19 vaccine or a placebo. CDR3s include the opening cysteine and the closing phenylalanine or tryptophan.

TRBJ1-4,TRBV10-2,CASSRDRNNEKLFF
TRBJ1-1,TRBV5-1,CASSLSNPTEAFF
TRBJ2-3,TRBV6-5,CASSYGQIHGTQYF
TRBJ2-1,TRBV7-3,CASSLGLAGGAYNEQFF
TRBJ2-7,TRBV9,CASSPRGPSYEQYF
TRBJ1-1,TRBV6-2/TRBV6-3,CASSYRRNEAFF
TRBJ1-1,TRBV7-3,CASSRGQGDTEAFF
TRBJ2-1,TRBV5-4,CASSPPVSGGEQFF
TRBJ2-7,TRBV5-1,CASSRDRPYEQYF
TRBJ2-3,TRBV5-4,CASSLVGGSDTQYF
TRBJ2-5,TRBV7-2,CASSPATYQETQYF
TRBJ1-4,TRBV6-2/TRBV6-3,CASSSQVLNEKLFF
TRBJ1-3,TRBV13,CASSPSGRVGNTIYF
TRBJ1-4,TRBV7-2,CASSIQTGANEKLFF
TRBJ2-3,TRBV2,CASSLTSGATDTQYF
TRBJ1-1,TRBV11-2,CASSLGPEEAFF
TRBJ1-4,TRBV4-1,CASSQGWGNEKLFF
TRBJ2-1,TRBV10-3,CAISEYGDNEQFF
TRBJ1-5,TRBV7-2,CASSLRVNQPQHF
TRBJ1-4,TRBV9,CASSSPGQGANEKLFF
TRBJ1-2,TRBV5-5,CASSLANLRNGYTF
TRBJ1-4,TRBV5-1,CASSLVGAANEKLFF
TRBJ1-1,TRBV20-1,CSARDSTEAFF
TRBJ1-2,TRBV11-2,CASSLGGRKGNYGYTF
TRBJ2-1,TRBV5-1,CASSLGGYSYNEQFF
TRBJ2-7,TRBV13,CASSLVGGYEQYF
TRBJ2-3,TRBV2,CARTVDTQYF
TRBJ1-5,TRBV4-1,CASSQEGAGNQPQHF
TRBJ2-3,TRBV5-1,CASSAQGGDTQYF
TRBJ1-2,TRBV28,CASSFPWTSDGYTF
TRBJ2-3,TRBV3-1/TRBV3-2,CASSRRGSDTQYF
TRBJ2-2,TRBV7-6,CASSSWGLAGGTGELFF
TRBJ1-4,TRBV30,CAWRRGTDEKLFF
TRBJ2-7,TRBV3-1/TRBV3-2,CASSLRDSVKYEQYF
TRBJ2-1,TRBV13,CASSLGGIGDEQFF